This T cell receptor beta chain was recorded in a study of CD8+CD57+ T cells in acquired aplastic anemia. Whoever was chosen for sequencing had shown CD8+CD57+ cell expansion by flow cytometry. The sample holds a few counts of this clonotype. Profiles of TCR beta VDJ and CDR3 were generated from a genomic DNA template. MiXCR was run by TCRdb on the reads, yielding one entry per CDR3 protein. Here the sample spans under 200,000 distinct CDR3 sequences, 40% to 50% being singletons. The length of the CDR3 is 16 residues. CDR1 ENHRY and CDR2 SYGVKD come from the germline V gene. Trimming removed 0 bases from V and 2 bases from J, with 13 bases in between.

The specimen was sorted CD4+, CD8+, or CD8+CD57+ T cells (not recorded which) from PBMCs. The chain uses TRBV10-3 and TRBJ2-5; maybe TRBD1 (5 bases). The TCR originated in a human donor with aplastic anemia. The DNA for the CDR3 is TGTGCCATCAGTGAGTCAGACTTCAGGGAACAAGAGACCCAGTACTTC. The encoded protein is CAISESDFREQETQYF.